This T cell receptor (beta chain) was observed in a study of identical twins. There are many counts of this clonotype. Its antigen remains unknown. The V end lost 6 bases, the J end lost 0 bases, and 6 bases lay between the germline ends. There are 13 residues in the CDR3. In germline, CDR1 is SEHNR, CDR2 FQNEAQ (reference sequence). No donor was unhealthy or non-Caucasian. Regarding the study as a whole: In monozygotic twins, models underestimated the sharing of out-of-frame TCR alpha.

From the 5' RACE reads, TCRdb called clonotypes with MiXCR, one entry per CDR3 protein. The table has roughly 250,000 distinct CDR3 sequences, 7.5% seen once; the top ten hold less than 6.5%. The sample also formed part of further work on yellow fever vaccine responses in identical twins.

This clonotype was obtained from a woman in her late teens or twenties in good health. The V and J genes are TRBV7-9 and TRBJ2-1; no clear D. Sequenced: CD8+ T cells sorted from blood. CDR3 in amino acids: CASSGYSYNEQFF. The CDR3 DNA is TGTGCCAGCAGTGGTTACTCCTACAATGAGCAGTTCTTC.